The source of this T cell receptor (beta chain) is a study of Ad26.COV2.S vaccination and SARS-CoV-2 variants. The overall study: Administration of Ad26.COV2.S was intramuscular, either once or twice 56 days apart. Overall study findings and caveats: Vaccine and placebo recipients had similar non-spike TCR breadth.

To note about this clone: What it recognizes is unknown.

Assay: immunoSEQ multiplex PCR; the TCRdb copy retains only in-frame clones and omits some. The sample lists 300,000 to 350,000 clones; about 82% were seen once. Treatment of the sample: roughly 20 received Ad26.COV2.S at low or high dose, single or two shots; about five received placebo; per-sample allocation not given. Sampling happened 63 days after the first vaccine or placebo injection. An adult aged 18-55 years in Boston served as the donor. Built on an Ad26 vector, the vaccine expressed Wuhan-strain SARS-CoV-2 spike. The germline V gene encodes CDR1 SGHAT and CDR2 FQNNGV. Trimming removed 4 bases from V and 6 bases from J; junction bases left unmatched: 14. The CDR3 consists of 16 residues.

The sequence derives from a person aged 18-65 years who received the Ad26.COV2.S COVID-19 vaccine or a placebo. The gene calls are TRBV11-2 and TRBJ1-2, with 7 bases identical to TRBD1. The source was peripheral blood, collected in a trial of Ad26.COV2.S vaccine versus placebo. The CDR3 protein is CASSSVRQGMGHGYTF. CDR3 sequence (DNA): TGTGCCAGCAGCTCCGTTCGACAGGGAATGGGCCATGGCTACACCTTC.